These 31 T cell receptor beta chains were all obtained from the same sample, sequenced in a study of cytomegalovirus exposure and HLA in healthy donors. With 60 Vbeta and 13 Jbeta primers, the PCR was carried out. The assay was immunoSEQ multiplex PCR, and TCRdb's table has in-frame clones only and misses some. The sample has 90,000 to 110,000 clones; about 76% are singletons. The sample consisted of PBMCs. These receptors came from a woman aged 25 to 39 in good health and CMV-seronegative.

This clone has a handful of counts. This rearrangement joins TRBV6-6 to TRBJ2-1; weak D call: TRBD2 (5 bases). The CDR3 has 15 amino acids. The germline V and J ends were trimmed by 2 bases and 6 bases, with 14 bases remaining between them. Germline values: CDR1 MNHNY, CDR2 SVGAGI (reference sequence). CDR3 residues: CASSYSTSLPNEQFF. The CDR3 DNA reads TGTGCCAGCAGTTACAGTACTAGTCTACCCAATGAGCAGTTCTTC.

The chain couples TRBV28 to TRBJ2-1; 12 nucleotides match TRBD2. J was trimmed by 10 bases and V by 6 bases; bases with no gene match: 7. CDR3 length: 14 amino acids. The germline CDR1 and CDR2 sequences are MDHEN and SYDVKM. For the CDR3, the DNA is TGTGCCAGCAGGAGACTAGCGGGAGATAGGGAGCAGTTCTTC. Encoded protein: CASRRLAGDREQFF.

V is TRBV2 and J is TRBJ2-2; TRBD2 agrees at 11 bases. The CDR3 spans 14 residues. Germline V lookup: CDR1 SNHLY, CDR2 FYNNEI. V trimming: 8 bases; J trimming: 5 bases; junction bases outside the gene matches: 4. The CDR3 is CASWASGRTGELFF. In DNA, the CDR3 is TGTGCCAGCTGGGCTAGCGGGAGGACCGGGGAGCTGTTTTTT.

This chain joins TRBV18 and TRBJ1-2, with D possibly being TRBD1 (5 bases). The CDR3 is 13 residues long. Germline V gene data show CDR1 as KGHSH and CDR2 as LQKENI. V lost 6 bases and J lost 2, with 10 bases in between. CDR3 in amino acids: CASSRDSNYGYTF. CDR3 DNA sequence: TGTGCCAGCTCGAGGGACTCAAACTATGGCTACACCTTC.

This clone was seen just once. The rearrangement joins TRBV7-2 to TRBJ2-1; 11 bases line up with TRBD2. V lost 4 bases to trimming and J lost 12 bases; unmatched junction nucleotides: 17. Germline-derived CDR1 and CDR2 are SGHTA and FQGNSA. The CDR3 runs 17 residues. CDR3 DNA sequence: TGTGCCAGCAGCTCGCAGACCGGGACTAGCGGATCCAGAAGGCAGTTCTTC. Its protein is CASSSQTGTSGSRRQFF.

The rearrangement uses TRBV7-9 and TRBJ2-2; TRBD2 agrees at 8 bases. CDR3 length: 16 amino acids. After removal of 5 bases from V and 3 bases from J, the junction contained 8 bases not matched to a gene. Per germline, CDR1 SEHNR and CDR2 FQNEAQ (reference sequence). The CDR3 reads CASSPGAGGHTGELFF. CDR3 in DNA: TGTGCCAGCAGCCCAGGGGCGGGAGGCCACACCGGGGAGCTGTTTTTT.

The chain uses TRBV29-1 and TRBJ2-4, with D hard to call. Germline lookup yields CDR1 SQVTM and CDR2 ANQGSEA. The length of the CDR3 is 14 residues. Trimming took off 0 bases at V and 6 bases at J, with 12 bases between the two ends. The CDR3 DNA reads TGCAGCGTTGAAGATCCGTGGGCAGCAAACATTCAGTACTTC. This sequence encodes CSVEDPWAANIQYF.

V and J are TRBV7-8 and TRBJ2-5; D is unresolved. CDR1 is SGHVS and CDR2 is FQNEAQ in the germline V gene. This CDR3 is built from 14 residues. V shed 5 bases and J shed 2 bases, with 12 bases lying between them. The chain's CDR3 is CASSLPATQETQYF. The CDR3 nucleotides read TGTGCCAGCAGCCTTCCGGCGACTCAAGAGACCCAGTACTTC.

The rearrangement joins TRBV28 to TRBJ2-7, with a possible D match to TRBD1 (5 bases). CDR1 MDHEN and CDR2 SYDVKM come from the germline V gene. Trimming shortened V by 3 bases and J by 4 bases, and 16 bases separated the two germline ends. CDR3 length equals 15 residues. CDR3 nucleotide sequence: TGTGCCAGCAGTTTCCGGGTAGGCAGGGATTACGAGCAGTACTTC. Protein product: CASSFRVGRDYEQYF. The full variable domain, in which reference TRBV28 and TRBJ2-7 provide the parts outside the CDR3, is DVKVTQSSRYLVKRTGEKVFLECVQDMDHENMFWYRQDPGLGLRLIYFSYDVKMKEKGDIPEGYSVSREKKERFSLILESASTNQTSMYLCASSFRVGRDYEQYFGPGTRLTVT.

V usage is TRBV7-9 and J usage is TRBJ2-3, with 7 bases lining up with TRBD2. The V gene end was trimmed by 5 bases and the J gene end by 0 bases; junction bases not matched to a gene: 5. The CDR3 contains 15 residues. The germline V gene encodes CDR1 SEHNR and CDR2 FQNEAQ (reference sequence). CDR3 sequence (DNA): TGTGCCAGCAGCAAATATAGCGGGAGCACAGATACGCAGTATTTT. Amino acid sequence: CASSKYSGSTDTQYF.

The chain combines TRBV7-8 with TRBJ1-1, with 8 positions matching TRBD1. V gave up 1 base and J gave up 0 bases; unmatched junction bases: 1. Germline values: CDR1 SGHVS, CDR2 FQNEAQ. The CDR3 spans 15 residues. CDR3 amino acids: CASSLGQGLNTEAFF. The CDR3 DNA reads TGTGCCAGCAGCTTAGGACAGGGGTTGAACACTGAAGCTTTCTTT.

As DNA, the CDR3 is TGTGCCAGCAGAGGGACAACGAACACCGGGGAGCTGTTTTTT. This codes for CASRGTTNTGELFF. The chain has TRBV21-1 and TRBJ2-2; the DNA was not compared with TRBD1, the D call given in the table. TRBV21-1 is tagged as a pseudogene. There are 14 residues in the CDR3.

This clone showed up just a few times. The CDR3 loop reads CATEVGYGGELFF. In DNA form, the CDR3 reads TGTGCCACGGAGGTGGGGTATGGCGGGGAGCTGTTTTTT. The rearrangement uses TRBV15 and TRBJ2-2; the D gene is possibly TRBD2 (5 bases). Germline V gene lookup returns CDR1 LNHNV and CDR2 YYDKDF (reference sequence). The CDR3 is 13 residues long. The V end lost 9 bases, the J end lost 7 bases, and 15 bases lay between the germline ends. Filled out from reference TRBV15 and TRBJ2-2, the complete variable domain reads DAMVIQNPRYQVTQFGKPVTLSCSQTLNHNVMYWYQQKSSQAPKLLFHYYDKDFNNEADTPDNFQSRRPNTSFCFLDIRSPGLGDTAMYLCATEVGYGGELFFGEGSRLTVL.

The chain employs TRBV5-4 and TRBJ1-1; D is ambiguous. There are 16 residues in the CDR3. CDR1 SGHNT and CDR2 YYREEE come from the germline V gene (reference sequence). The ends were cut back, 2 bases at V and 1 base at J, with 15 bases in the middle. The chain's CDR3 is CASSLNPSRQNTEAFF. CDR3 sequence (DNA): TGTGCCAGCAGCTTAAATCCTTCCCGACAGAACACTGAAGCTTTCTTT.

This chain uses TRBV10-3 with TRBJ2-5; TRBD2 is a possible D gene (5 bases). Between the trimmed V and J ends, which lost 0 bases and 7 bases, there was a span of 6 bases. This CDR3 comprises 12 residues. The V gene's germline CDR1 is ENHRY and CDR2 SYGVKD. In DNA form, the CDR3 reads TGTGCCATCAGTGAGTCCGAGGGGACCCAGTACTTC. This encodes CAISESEGTQYF.

The J gene is TRBJ2-7, the V gene TRBV6-5; 9 nucleotides line up with TRBD1. Trimming at V came to 0 bases and at J to 3 bases, leaving 0 bases not matched to a gene. Germline values: CDR1 MNHEY, CDR2 SVGAGI. CDR3 length: 14 residues. The CDR3 sequence: CASSYSTGGYEQYF. CDR3 DNA: TGTGCCAGCAGTTACTCGACAGGGGGCTACGAGCAGTACTTC.

V gene TRBV7-7 combines with J gene TRBJ2-5; TRBD2 matches at 11 bases. The CDR3 extends over 17 amino acids. The ends lost 5 bases at V and 7 bases at J; junction bases unmatched: 15. Germline V lookup: CDR1 SSHAT, CDR2 FNYEAQ (reference sequence). The CDR3 nucleotides read TGTGCCAGCAGCCCGACCGGGACTAGCGGAGACTCCGGGACCCAGTACTTC. This translates into CASSPTGTSGDSGTQYF.

The chain employs TRBV7-8 and TRBJ1-5; D not resolved. V lost 5 bases and J lost 3, with 14 bases in between. Germline V CDR1 and CDR2: SGHVS, FQNEAQ. The length of the CDR3 is 15 residues. The CDR3: CASSPEGNVNQPQHF. DNA for the CDR3: TGTGCCAGCAGCCCGGAGGGAAATGTCAATCAGCCCCAGCATTTT. Looking up the rest from reference TRBV7-8 and TRBJ1-5 gives the full variable domain: GAGVSQSPRYKVAKRGQDVALRCDPISGHVSLFWYQQALGQGPEFLTYFQNEAQLDKSGLPSDRFFAERPEGSVSTLKIQRTQQEDSAVYLCASSPEGNVNQPQHFGDGTRLSIL.

DNA of the CDR3: TGTGCCAGCAAACAGGGGGCGAAAGAGTCCGGGGAGCTGTTTTTT. As protein: CASKQGAKESGELFF. V is TRBV9 and J is TRBJ2-2; 9 bases are shared with TRBD1. The junction had 9 bases not matched to a gene; V was cut back by 6 bases and J by 6 bases. The CDR3 totals 15 residues. Germline V CDR1 and CDR2: SGDLS, YYNGEE.

The chain joins TRBV7-9 to TRBJ2-5, with D perhaps TRBD2 (5 bases). Germline loops: CDR1 SEHNR, CDR2 FQNEAQ (reference sequence). V shed 5 bases and J shed 4 bases, with 14 bases lying between them. This CDR3 contains 14 residues. The CDR3 DNA sequence: TGTGCCAGCAGCCTCACTAGGAGTACAGAGACCCAGTACTTC. Its protein product is CASSLTRSTETQYF.

The genes are TRBV5-6 and TRBJ2-5, with 7 nucleotides matching TRBD2. The J call is in doubt because the DNA end fits TRBJ2-7 better. CDR3 size: 19 residues. The germline CDR1 and CDR2 sequences are SGHDT and YYEEEE. CDR3 nucleotides: TGTGCCAGCAGCTTGAGGGTTTTCGGGAGGCGGGAGAGCCCCTACGAGCAGTACTTC. Its protein is CASSLRVFGRRESPYEQYF.

V usage is TRBV28 and J usage is TRBJ2-1, with TRBD2 as a possible D gene (6 bases). CDR3 length: 15 residues. The V gene lost 5 bases and the J gene lost 4 bases, with 15 bases spanning the gap. Germline assignment: CDR1 MDHEN and CDR2 SYDVKM. CDR3 DNA: TGTGCCAGCAGTACGACGGGACTCCATTACAATGAGCAGTTCTTC. Protein: CASSTTGLHYNEQFF.

This chain uses TRBV25-1 with TRBJ2-3; perhaps TRBD1 as D (6 bases). CDR3 length equals 14 residues. Germline CDR1 is MGHDK and CDR2 is SYGVNS. V lost 8 bases to trimming and J lost 2 bases, with 14 bases between them. The CDR3 reads CASSRGQTTDTQYF. The CDR3 DNA is TGTGCCAGCTCCCGTGGACAGACCACAGATACGCAGTATTTT. Drawing the rest from reference TRBV25-1 and TRBJ2-3, the complete variable domain is EADIYQTPRYLVIGTGKKITLECSQTMGHDKMYWYQQDPGMELHLIHYSYGVNSTEKGDLSSESTVSRIRTEHFPLTLESARPSHTSQYLCASSRGQTTDTQYFGPGTRLTVL.

The gene calls are TRBV7-9 and TRBJ1-4; D is undetermined. The CDR3 sequence is 15 residues long. Germline CDR1 SEHNR, CDR2 FQNEAQ (reference sequence). Trimming stripped 2 bases from V and 5 bases from J, with 12 bases between. DNA for the CDR3: TGTGCCAGCAGCTTAAGATTAACAGAGAATGAAAAACTGTTTTTT. Amino acids: CASSLRLTENEKLFF.

The rearrangement joins TRBV6-6 to TRBJ1-4; 12 nucleotides line up with TRBD1. The CDR3 is 15 amino acids. Germline V gene data show CDR1 as MNHNY and CDR2 as SVGAGI (reference sequence). The V gene end was trimmed by 0 bases and the J gene end by 8 bases; junction bases not matched to a gene: 1. CDR3 residues: CASSYSGTGGEKLFF. In nucleotides, the CDR3 is TGTGCCAGCAGTTACTCGGGGACAGGGGGCGAAAAACTGTTTTTT.

The chain employs TRBV6-1 and TRBJ2-1; no reliable D call. Deletions cut 3 bases from V and 0 bases from J, with 15 bases between. There are 17 residues in the CDR3. The germline V gene encodes CDR1 MNHNS and CDR2 SASEGT. The DNA of the CDR3 is TGTGCCAGCAGTGAGAAACCCCCCAGCGACTCCTACAATGAGCAGTTCTTC. As protein: CASSEKPPSDSYNEQFF.

The gene calls are TRBV6-5 and TRBJ2-3; 7 bases match TRBD2. CDR3 length: 15 amino acids. The junction had 8 bases not matched to a gene; V was cut back by 8 bases and J by 0 bases. From germline, CDR1 is MNHEY and CDR2 SVGAGI. CDR3 nucleotides: TGTGCCAGCCATAGTCTTAGCGGGAGCACAGATACGCAGTATTTT. Translation: CASHSLSGSTDTQYF.

The V call is TRBV27, the J call TRBJ1-4; 8 nucleotides match TRBD1. CDR1 MNHEY and CDR2 SMNVEV come from the germline V gene (reference sequence). The CDR3 totals 13 residues. V was clipped by 4 bases and J by 8 bases; unmatched bases: 3. The CDR3 sequence is CASSWDRKEKLFF. In DNA form, the CDR3 reads TGTGCCAGCAGTTGGGACAGGAAAGAAAAACTGTTTTTT.

The genes are TRBV7-2 and TRBJ2-7; no definite D call. Germline assignment: CDR1 SGHTA and CDR2 FQGNSA. This CDR3 spans 14 amino acids. V was shortened by 0 bases and J by 0 bases, with 6 bases between the two germline ends. CDR3 DNA sequence: TGTGCCAGCAGCTTAGCTCGGAGCTCCTACGAGCAGTACTTC. Its protein is CASSLARSSYEQYF.

The rearrangement uses TRBV4-1 and TRBJ1-2, with 9 bases lining up with TRBD1. With 3 bases clipped from V and 4 bases from J, the junction kept 6 bases outside the gene matches. Germline CDR1 reads MGHRA; CDR2 reads YSYEKL. The CDR3 sequence is 15 residues long. The CDR3 DNA follows: TGCGCCAGCAGCCAGGGGGACAGGGTGGTCTATGGCTACACCTTC. Protein product: CASSQGDRVVYGYTF.

This clone came up once. CDR3 sequence (DNA): TGTGCCAGCAGCTTAGGCGGGGGCAACAACGAGCAGTACTTC. Protein product: CASSLGGGNNEQYF. V usage is TRBV11-2 and J usage is TRBJ2-7; TRBD2 is a possible D gene (7 bases). V was pared by 1 base and J by 5 bases, with 12 bases between. CDR3 length equals 14 residues. The germline CDR1 and CDR2 sequences are SGHAT and FQNNGV.